Listed here is a single T cell receptor beta chain. Its antigen is as yet unknown. The V and J ends lost 6 bases and 3 bases, in that order; junction bases with no gene match: 2. The CDR3 runs to 14 residues. Per germline, CDR1 MDHEN and CDR2 SYDVKM. The data were obtained in a study of cytomegalovirus exposure and HLA in healthy donors. Study-wide results and caveats: The investigators catalogued under 200 TCR beta chains as cytomegalovirus-associated.

The assay was immunoSEQ multiplex PCR, and TCRdb's table has in-frame clones only and misses some. The sample lists about 130,000 clones, about 96% occurring once. This clonotype was sampled from a man between 18 and 35 years old in good health and CMV-seronegative. V usage is TRBV28 and J usage is TRBJ2-2; 9 positions agree with TRBD1. The source material was PBMCs. The CDR3, as DNA: TGTGCCAGCAGGGACAGGGGCGACACCGGGGAGCTGTTTTTT. Translating gives CASRDRGDTGELFF.